This T cell receptor beta chain was found in a study of radiotherapy plus CTLA-4 blockade in lung cancer. The method was immunoSEQ multiplex PCR; TCRdb's version includes in-frame clones alone and lacks a portion of them. This table holds 30,000 to 35,000 clones, around four fifths found once. Germline CDR1 and CDR2: SQVTM and ANQGSEA. There are 15 residues in the CDR3. Trimming shortened V by 2 bases and J by 1 base, and 14 bases separated the two germline ends. The sample here was peripheral blood, taken from a patient treated with radiotherapy plus ipilimumab. The V and J genes are TRBV29-1 and TRBJ1-2; weak D call: TRBD1 (6 bases). The receptor comes from a human donor with non-small cell lung cancer who had stable disease on radiotherapy plus ipilimumab. As DNA, the CDR3 is TGCAGCGTTGAATTTCTGGGACAAATTAACTATGGCTACACCTTC. Its translation: CSVEFLGQINYGYTF.